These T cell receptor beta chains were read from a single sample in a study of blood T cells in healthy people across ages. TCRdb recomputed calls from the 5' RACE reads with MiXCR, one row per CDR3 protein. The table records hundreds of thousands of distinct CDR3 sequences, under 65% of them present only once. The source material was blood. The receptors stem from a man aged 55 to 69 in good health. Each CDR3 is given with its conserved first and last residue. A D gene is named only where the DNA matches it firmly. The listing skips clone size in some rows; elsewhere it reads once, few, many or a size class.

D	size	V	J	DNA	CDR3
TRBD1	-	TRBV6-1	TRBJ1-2	TGTGCCAGCAGTGAAGCGTCGGACAGGGCCGATCGCTACACCTTC	CASSEASDRADRYTF
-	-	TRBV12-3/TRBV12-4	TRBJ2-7	TGTGCCAGCAGTCAGATGGGAGTCTACGAGCAGTACTTC	CASSQMGVYEQYF
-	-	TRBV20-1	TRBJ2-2	TGCAGTGCCTCGGACACGAACACCGGGGAGCTGTTTTTT	CSASDTNTGELFF
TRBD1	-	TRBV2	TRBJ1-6	TGTGCCAGCAGGCGACAGGGTGATTCACCCCTCCACTTT	CASRRQGDSPLHF
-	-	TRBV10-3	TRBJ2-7	TGTGCCATCAGGACGACGGAGCCCCCCTACGAGCAGTACTTC	CAIRTTEPPYEQYF
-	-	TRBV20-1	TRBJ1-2	TGCAGTGCCGGGCACCTTACGGGTCCTGATGGCTACACCTTC	CSAGHLTGPDGYTF
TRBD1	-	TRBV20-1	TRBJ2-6	TGCAGTGCTAGACAGGGGGCAAAAAGCTCTGGGGCCAACGTCCTGACTTTC	CSARQGAKSSGANVLTF
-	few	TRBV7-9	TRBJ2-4	TGTGCCAGCAGCGTCAGGGAGTACAAAAACATTCAGTACTTC	CASSVREYKNIQYF
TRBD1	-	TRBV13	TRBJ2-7	TGTGCCAGCAGCTTAGGGCCCCCGGGGACAGGGACGTACGAGCAGTACTTC	CASSLGPPGTGTYEQYF
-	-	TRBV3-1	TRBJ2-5	TGTGCCAGCAGCCACCGGGATTCCCAGTACTTC	CASSHRDSQYF
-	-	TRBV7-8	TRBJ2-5	TGTGCCAGCAGCTTAGTAGGCAGCGGCTGGGGGACAGAGACCCAGTACTTC	CASSLVGSGWGTETQYF
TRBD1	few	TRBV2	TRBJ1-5	TGTGCCAGCAGTGACGGACAGGCCGGGGGTAATCAGCCCCAGCATTTT	CASSDGQAGGNQPQHF
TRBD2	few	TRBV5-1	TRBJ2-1	TGCGCCAGCAGCCTACGAGCGGGGATAGCCACGGGCAATGAGCAGTTCTTC	CASSLRAGIATGNEQFF
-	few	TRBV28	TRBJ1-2	TGTGCCAGCAGTTTCCCAGGGTACTATGGCTACACCTTC	CASSFPGYYGYTF